The source of this T cell receptor beta chain is a study of T cell responses to AZD1222 COVID-19 vaccine. The V gene's germline CDR1 is MGHRA and CDR2 YSYEKL. This CDR3 is built from 13 residues. With 2 bases removed from V and 6 bases from J, the gap between germline ends came to 7 bases. The data were produced by immunoSEQ multiplex PCR, yet TCRdb's version contains in-frame clones alone and is incomplete. In the table there are around 180,000 clones, approximately 94% of which are singletons. The sequences come from peripheral blood, collected 28 days after the second AZD1222 dose. The sequence came from an adult who received the AZD1222 COVID-19 vaccine. V gene TRBV4-1 combines with J gene TRBJ1-4; no reliable D call. The CDR3 protein is CASSQLQHEKLFF. As DNA, the CDR3 is TGCGCCAGCAGCCAACTTCAGCATGAAAAACTGTTTTTT.